The 20 T cell receptor beta chains in this list originate from one sample, sequenced in a study of shared clonotypes between healthy human individuals. The protocol was immunoSEQ multiplex PCR, while the TCRdb copy is restricted to in-frame clones and leaves out a portion. The sample shows a few million clones, more than 80% of them seen only once. Sequences were obtained from naive CD4+ T cells from PBMCs. Documented subset: CD45RA+ positively selected. These receptors were taken from a young man in good health. Some clones in this sample may be carry-over from other donors' samples.

The chain has TRBV19 and TRBJ2-1; the match to TRBD2 covers 7 bases. With 5 bases clipped from V and 0 bases from J, the junction kept 4 bases outside the gene matches. Germline assignment: CDR1 LNHDA and CDR2 SQIVND (reference sequence). This CDR3 has 15 residues. The CDR3 sequence: CASSGREVSYNEQFF. The CDR3 DNA reads as TGTGCCAGTAGTGGTCGGGAGGTCTCCTACAATGAGCAGTTCTTC. Looking up the rest from reference TRBV19 and TRBJ2-1 gives the full variable domain: DGGITQSPKYLFRKEGQNVTLSCEQNLNHDAMYWYRQDPGQGLRLIYYSQIVNDFQKGDIAEGYSVSREKKESFPLTVTSAQKNPTAFYLCASSGREVSYNEQFFGPGTRLTVL.

Comment on this clone: The same CDR3 can be traced to other DNA sequences in this sample. CDR3 protein: CASSRTSGPYEQYF. The CDR3 DNA follows: TGTGCCAGCAGCCGTACATCTGGCCCCTACGAGCAGTACTTC. This sequence joins TRBV7-2 and TRBJ2-7; D ambiguous. The CDR3 is 14 amino acids. V was pared by 5 bases and J by 2 bases, with 13 bases between. Germline V gene lookup returns CDR1 SGHTA and CDR2 FQGNSA.

V is TRBV5-5 and J is TRBJ1-1; tentative D call: TRBD1 (5 bases). Germline assignment: CDR1 SGHKS and CDR2 YYEKEE (reference sequence). V was clipped by 1 base and J by 0 bases, with 7 bases between them. The CDR3 length is 14 residues. The CDR3 reads CASSLLGVNTEAFF. As DNA, the CDR3 is TGTGCCAGCAGCTTGCTGGGGGTGAACACTGAAGCTTTCTTT. The entire variable domain, with the rest obtained from reference TRBV5-5 and TRBJ1-1, is as follows: DAGVTQSPTHLIKTRGQQVTLRCSPISGHKSVSWYQQVLGQGPQFIFQYYEKEERGRGNFPDRFSARQFPNYSSELNVNALLLGDSALYLCASSLLGVNTEAFFGQGTRLTVV.

The genes are TRBV30 and TRBJ2-7, with 10 bases fitting TRBD2. This CDR3 region has 15 residues. Germline trimming cut 1 base from V and 4 bases from J; bases unmatched to any gene: 7. Germline-derived CDR1 and CDR2 are GTSNPN and SVGIG (reference sequence). CDR3 bases: TGTGCCTGGAGTGCCGGACTAGCGGAGGGGTACGAGCAGTACTTC. Protein: CAWSAGLAEGYEQYF. The full variable domain, rest sourced from reference TRBV30 and TRBJ2-7, is SQTIHQWPATLVQPVGSPLSLECTVEGTSNPNLYWYRQAAGRGLQLLFYSVGIGQISSEVPQNLSASRPQDRQFILSSKKLLLSDSGFYLCAWSAGLAEGYEQYFGPGTRLTVT.

The CDR3 coding sequence is TGTGCCAGCAGTCACCGGGACGGTTACAATCAGCCCCAGCATTTT. Amino acid sequence: CASSHRDGYNQPQHF. This chain connects TRBV6-5 to TRBJ1-5; possible D gene TRBD1, 5 bases. The CDR3 spans 15 residues. From germline, CDR1 is MNHEY and CDR2 SVGAGI. V was clipped by 5 bases and J by 3 bases, with 14 bases between them.

This sequence joins TRBV10-1 and TRBJ2-1; 11 nucleotides align to TRBD2. CDR3 length equals 14 residues. V shed 0 bases, J shed 12 bases, and the junction held 4 bases outside the gene matches. The germline gives CDR1 WNHNN, CDR2 SYGVQD (reference sequence). The CDR3 is CASSESSGRASQFF. The DNA of the CDR3 is TGCGCCAGCAGTGAGTCTAGCGGGAGGGCATCGCAGTTCTTC.

The chain couples TRBV10-3 to TRBJ1-1, with D maybe TRBD1 (6 bases). The germline V and J ends were trimmed by 4 bases and 0 bases, with 9 bases remaining between them. CDR1 is ENHRY and CDR2 is SYGVKD in the germline V gene. The CDR3 has 14 amino acids. The CDR3 is CAISVAGVNTEAFF. The CDR3 DNA sequence: TGTGCCATCAGTGTTGCAGGGGTGAACACTGAAGCTTTCTTT.

The gene calls are TRBV4-2 and TRBJ2-7; no clear D. Germline V lookup: CDR1 LGHNA, CDR2 YNFKEQ. Trimming removed 4 bases from V and 7 bases from J, with 17 bases in between. CDR3 length equals 14 residues. The CDR3 nucleotides read TGTGCCAGCAGCCCCCGCTATATAGCCGCGGAGCAGTACTTC. This translates into CASSPRYIAAEQYF.

The chain has TRBV7-3 and TRBJ1-1; D is unclear. The germline CDR1 and CDR2 sequences are SGHTA and FQGTGA. The CDR3 loop spans 13 amino acids. V was cut by 4 bases and J by 5 bases, with 11 bases left in between. The CDR3 reads CASSYRPDTEAFF. CDR3 nucleotide sequence: TGTGCCAGCAGCTACAGACCCGATACTGAAGCTTTCTTT.

Details on this clone: Distinct nucleotide sequences in the sample also encode this CDR3. The chain joins TRBV7-9 to TRBJ2-7; 7 bases line up with TRBD2. CDR3 size: 14 residues. CDR1 is SEHNR and CDR2 is FQNEAQ in the germline V gene (reference sequence). V trimming: 4 bases; J trimming: 2 bases; junction bases outside the gene matches: 5. For the CDR3, the DNA is TGTGCCAGCAGCTCGTCCGGACTAGCCTACGAGCAGTACTTC. It codes for CASSSSGLAYEQYF. Together with reference TRBV7-9 and TRBJ2-7, the CDR3 gives the full variable domain: DTGVSQNPRHKITKRGQNVTFRCDPISEHNRLYWYRQTLGQGPEFLTYFQNEAQLEKSRLLSDRFSAERPKGSFSTLEIQRTEQGDSAMYLCASSSSGLAYEQYFGPGTRLTVT.

The rearrangement uses TRBV7-3 and TRBJ2-3, with 8 bases that match TRBD2. The ends lost 4 bases at V and 4 bases at J; junction bases unmatched: 7. The CDR3 consists of 15 residues. Per the germline V gene, CDR1 is SGHTA and CDR2 is FQGTGA. DNA of the CDR3: TGTGCCAGCAGCTCGCTGGGACTAGGGTCAGATACGCAGTATTTT. This sequence encodes CASSSLGLGSDTQYF.

The chain is built from TRBV9 and TRBJ1-2, with D uncertain. The CDR3 has 12 residues. Trimming left V 0 bases short and J 8 bases short, with 8 bases between. CDR1 is SGDLS, CDR2 YYNGEE, per germline. This CDR3 is CASSVAGAGYTF. The CDR3 bases are TGTGCCAGCAGCGTAGCCGGAGCAGGCTACACCTTC.

This clone was detected once. The chain recombines TRBV6-4 with TRBJ2-1; the D call may be TRBD1 or TRBD2 (5 bases each). V was pared by 5 bases and J by 9 bases, with 17 bases between. CDR3 length: 14 amino acids. Germline-derived CDR1 and CDR2 are MRHNA and SNTAGT. The CDR3 loop reads CASSHGTPTAEQFF. CDR3 coding DNA: TGTGCCAGCAGTCATGGGACGCCGACGGCTGAGCAGTTCTTC.

The chain carries TRBV30 and TRBJ2-7; 13 positions match TRBD2. The junction had 7 bases not matched to a gene; V was cut back by 3 bases and J by 5 bases. CDR3 length equals 15 residues. The germline V gene encodes CDR1 GTSNPN and CDR2 SVGIG (reference sequence). CDR3: CAWSTGLAGNDEQYF. CDR3 nucleotides: TGTGCCTGGAGCACGGGACTAGCGGGAAACGACGAGCAGTACTTC.

This chain uses TRBV7-3 with TRBJ2-3; D possibly matches TRBD1 or TRBD2 (5 bases each). The V gene lost 3 bases and the J gene lost 6 bases, with 10 bases spanning the gap. Germline assignment: CDR1 SGHTA and CDR2 FQGTGA. This CDR3 contains 13 residues. The CDR3 nucleotides read TGTGCCAGCAGCTTGGGGGAATGGGATACGCAGTATTTT. Translating it yields CASSLGEWDTQYF.

The sample holds one count of this clone. This chain uses TRBV25-1 with TRBJ2-1, with TRBD2 identical over 7 bases. Trimming at V came to 5 bases and at J to 9 bases, leaving 7 bases not matched to a gene. The V gene's germline CDR1 is MGHDK and CDR2 SYGVNS. This CDR3 is 13 amino acids long. CDR3: CASSWGGAAEQFF. The CDR3 DNA reads TGTGCCAGCAGTTGGGGAGGGGCGGCTGAGCAGTTCTTC.

The genes are TRBV7-2 and TRBJ1-2; 8 bases fit TRBD1. The junction had 10 bases not matched to a gene; V was cut back by 7 bases and J by 0 bases. The CDR3 runs 16 residues. Per the germline V gene, CDR1 is SGHTA and CDR2 is FQGNSA. The CDR3 loop is CASTRDRSYTNYGYTF. Written as DNA, the CDR3 is TGTGCCAGCACTCGGGACAGGTCCTACACTAACTATGGCTACACCTTC.

This clone is a singleton in its sample. V gene TRBV11-2 combines with J gene TRBJ2-5; 9 bases map to TRBD1. The CDR3 is 15 residues long. CDR1 SGHAT and CDR2 FQNNGV come from the germline V gene. Germline trimming cut 5 bases from V and 3 bases from J; bases unmatched to any gene: 7. Here the CDR3 DNA reads TGTGCCAGCAGCACCCCGGACAGGGGCAAAGAGACCCAGTACTTC. The encoded protein is CASSTPDRGKETQYF.

The CDR3 DNA follows: TGTGCCAGCAGCTTGGGGCTAGCGGGGGCGACCCAGTACTTC. This sequence encodes CASSLGLAGATQYF. The rearrangement uses TRBV5-4 and TRBJ2-5; 10 bases line up with TRBD2. Germline assignment: CDR1 SGHNT and CDR2 YYREEE (reference sequence). Losses at the gene ends were 0 bases for V and 7 bases for J; bases not matched to a gene: 3. The CDR3 covers 14 residues.

The gene calls are TRBV7-2 and TRBJ2-3; D may be TRBD1 or TRBD2 (5 bases each). Trimming shortened V by 1 base and J by 4 bases, and 15 bases separated the two germline ends. The CDR3 length is 16 residues. Germline CDR1 is SGHTA and CDR2 is FQGNSA. The CDR3 bases are TGTGCCAGCAGCTTAGTGAGTTCCCGGGACCCAGATACGCAGTATTTT. Amino acids: CASSLVSSRDPDTQYF.